The 9 T cell receptor beta chains listed next were all sequenced from one sample in a study of blood T cell repertoires in COVID-19. Assay used: immunoSEQ multiplex PCR; TCRdb lists only in-frame clones, some missing. The sample records 200,000 to 250,000 clones, 85% to 90% being singletons. The sample comprised PBMCs or T cells enriched from blood (not recorded which). These TCRs come from a man in his forties who had recovered from COVID-19.

In its sample, this clone was seen a few times. The V call is TRBV19, the J call TRBJ1-6; weak D call: TRBD1 (6 bases). V dropped 1 base and J dropped 10 bases, with 11 bases sitting between them. The CDR3 is made up of 14 amino acids. Germline assignment: CDR1 LNHDA and CDR2 SQIVND (reference sequence). CDR3 protein: CASSIGQVTSPLHF. Written as DNA, the CDR3 is TGTGCCAGTAGTATAGGACAGGTAACCTCACCCCTCCACTTT.

V and J are TRBV27 and TRBJ1-1; D possibly corresponds to TRBD1 (6 bases). The germline CDR1 and CDR2 sequences are MNHEY and SMNVEV (reference sequence). Trimming left V 5 bases short and J 4 bases short, with 11 bases between. This CDR3 has 13 residues. The CDR3 DNA follows: TGTGCCAGCAGTATACAGGGAAGCACTGAAGCTTTCTTT. It codes for CASSIQGSTEAFF.

This chain links TRBV5-1 with TRBJ1-5, with 8 bases matching TRBD1. The CDR3 is 15 amino acids. Germline lookup yields CDR1 SGHRS and CDR2 YFSETQ. The ends lost 3 bases at V and 4 bases at J; junction bases unmatched: 6. As DNA, the CDR3 is TGCGCCAGCAGCTGGGAGGGACAGGAGAATCAGCCCCAGCATTTT. Protein sequence: CASSWEGQENQPQHF.

The CDR3 nucleotides are TGTGCCAGCAGCCCGGGACAGGGGGCGCCCGGCACAGATACGCAGTATTTT. It encodes CASSPGQGAPGTDTQYF. V usage is TRBV11-3 and J usage is TRBJ2-3, with TRBD1 matching 12 bases. Germline values: CDR1 SGHNT, CDR2 YENEEA. V lost 5 bases and J lost 1; bases outside the gene matches: 7. The CDR3 is made up of 17 amino acids.

This rearrangement joins TRBV7-9 to TRBJ1-3; TRBD1 aligns across 7 bases. V was pared by 1 base and J by 11 bases, with 5 bases of the junction left unmatched. CDR3 length: 13 residues. The germline CDR1 and CDR2 sequences are SEHNR and FQNEAQ (reference sequence). This CDR3 is CASSLGAGGSIYF. The CDR3 coding sequence is TGTGCCAGCAGCTTAGGTGCAGGGGGATCCATATATTTT.

V gene TRBV7-9 combines with J gene TRBJ1-1; TRBD1 is a possible D gene (6 bases). V was pared by 5 bases and J by 1 base, with 11 bases between. Per germline, CDR1 SEHNR and CDR2 FQNEAQ (reference sequence). The CDR3 covers 14 residues. In DNA form, the CDR3 reads TGTGCCAGCAGCATTCACAGGGAGAACACTGAAGCTTTCTTT. Its translation: CASSIHRENTEAFF.

V usage is TRBV27 and J usage is TRBJ1-1; D call uncertain. In germline, CDR1 is MNHEY, CDR2 SMNVEV (reference sequence). The CDR3 spans 15 residues. Trimming cost V 2 bases and J 3 bases, with 13 bases left between them. The CDR3 is CASSLIAAWDTEAFF. The CDR3 DNA reads TGTGCCAGCAGTTTAATAGCTGCCTGGGACACTGAAGCTTTCTTT.

A word on this clone: Within the sample, other DNA sequences also encode this same CDR3. The chain couples TRBV29-1 to TRBJ2-3; D perhaps matches TRBD2 (6 bases). V was clipped by 6 bases and J by 3 bases, with 13 bases between them. The CDR3 contains 13 residues. Germline-derived CDR1 and CDR2 are SQVTM and ANQGSEA. The CDR3 sequence is CSVAPTSTDTQYF. The CDR3 region has the DNA TGCAGCGTAGCCCCGACTAGTACAGATACGCAGTATTTT.

The chain recombines TRBV29-1 with TRBJ1-2, with D unresolved. CDR1 and CDR2 from the germline V gene are SQVTM and ANQGSEA. Between the trimmed V and J ends, which lost 0 bases and 7 bases, there was a span of 12 bases. The CDR3 runs to 13 residues. CDR3 loop: CSVEEWRASGYTF. The CDR3 bases are TGCAGCGTTGAAGAGTGGAGGGCCAGTGGCTACACCTTC.